This T cell receptor beta chain was sequenced during a study of control samples from healthy donors and cancer patients. The table came from immunoSEQ multiplex PCR; TCRdb's copy has only in-frame clones and leaves some out. The table includes 70,000 to 80,000 clones, over 65% detected once. Deletions cut 7 bases from V and 2 bases from J, with 14 bases between. The germline CDR1 and CDR2 sequences are MNHEY and SVGAGI. This CDR3 contains 15 residues. This chain links TRBV6-5 with TRBJ2-2; no clear D gene. Material: blood. The receptor comes from a man aged 45-65 years in good health. The CDR3 protein is CASKWQESNTGELFF. The CDR3 bases are TGTGCCAGCAAGTGGCAGGAGAGTAACACCGGGGAGCTGTTTTTT.